The clone carrying this TCR beta chain came up a few times. What it binds is not known. The listed genes are named as in mouse. Sequencing templates came from extracted RNA that was reverse transcribed into cDNA. Using immunoSEQ multiplex PCR, the repertoire was profiled, and TCRdb retains in-frame clones only, with some absent. The record shows under 350,000 clones for this sample, with no singletons present. The data stem from a study of CD8+ T cells in alopecia areata. Study summary: Skin from roughly 6-12-month-old C3H/HeJ graft donors with spontaneous alopecia went to approximately 6-10-week-old female C3H/HeJ mice. Study-wide points: Unlike in mice, where it was clearer, TCR sharing across patients was less clear, possibly HLA-related. An increase in clonality over normal scalp was evident in lesional scalp, especially alopecia totalis/universalis.

Scientists pooled cutaneous lymph node cells and sorted them on CD4, CD8alpha, NKG2D, NKG2ACE and other markers. Sequencing was carried out using CD4+ T cells sorted from a lymph node. The sequence was obtained from a C3H/HeJ mouse with alopecia areata. Mice of this strain are of MHC haplotype H2-k.

CDR3 in amino acids: CASSIAGNNYAEQFF. The DNA read from the CDR3 is TGTGCCAGCAGTATAGCTGGGAATAACTATGCT. This chain uses TRBV19 with TRBJ2-1, with a tentative D call TRBD2 (5 bases). The CDR3 is cut off 4 residues early in the read; its end comes from the germline J gene. V shed 0 bases and J shed 0 bases, with 7 bases lying between them. This CDR3 region has 15 residues. Germline V gene data show CDR1 as FNHDT and CDR2 as SITEND (reference sequence).